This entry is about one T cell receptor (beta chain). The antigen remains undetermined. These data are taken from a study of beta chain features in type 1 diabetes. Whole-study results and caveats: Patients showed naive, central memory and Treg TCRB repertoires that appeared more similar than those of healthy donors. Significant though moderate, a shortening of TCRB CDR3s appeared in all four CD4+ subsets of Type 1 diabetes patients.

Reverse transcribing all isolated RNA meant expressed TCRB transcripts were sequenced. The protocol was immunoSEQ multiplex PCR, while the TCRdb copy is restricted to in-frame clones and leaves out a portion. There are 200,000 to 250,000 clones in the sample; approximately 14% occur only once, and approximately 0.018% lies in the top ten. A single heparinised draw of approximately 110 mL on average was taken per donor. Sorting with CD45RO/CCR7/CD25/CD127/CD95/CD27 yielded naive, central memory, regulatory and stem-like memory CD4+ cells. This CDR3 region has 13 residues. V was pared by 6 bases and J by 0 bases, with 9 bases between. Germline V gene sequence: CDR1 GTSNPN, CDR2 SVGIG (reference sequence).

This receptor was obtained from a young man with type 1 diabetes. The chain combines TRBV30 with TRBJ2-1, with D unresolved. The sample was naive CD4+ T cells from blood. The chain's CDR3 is CACQDSSYNEQFF. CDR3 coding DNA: TGTGCCTGCCAAGATAGCTCCTACAATGAGCAGTTCTTC.